The entry below gives a single TCR beta chain sequence along with its context. Its antigen remains undetermined. The source of the sample is a study of cytomegalovirus exposure and HLA in healthy donors (TCRdb year 2017). General notes on the study: An earlier analysis of approximately 550 of the donors reported more than 250 Gb of sequence data and around 120 million unique TCR beta sequences from about 180 million T cells. Roughly 300 gigabases of sequencing data and approximately 92 million unique TCR sequences made up an early release that covered approximately 700 HLA-typed donors. The genetic ancestry cluster associated with self-reported Caucasian donors included over 80% of the 350 to 500 genotyped donors. The study aimed to test whether cataloging public T cell receptors could reveal signatures of past pathogen exposure. The T cell repertoires of 666 subjects were profiled by immunosequencing and related to cytomegalovirus serostatus. In addition to the first cohort of around 670 subjects, a separate validation cohort of 120 different subjects was used. To predict cytomegalovirus infection status, the study brought together high-throughput TCR immunosequencing, statistical association of individual TCRs with disease status, and machine learning. In a later analysis, previously published TCR beta repertoires from about 640 donors were re-analyzed and high-resolution HLA genotyping was added so that TCR occurrence patterns could be studied. Rather than using new phenotypic data, the later analysis identified candidate immune exposures from TCR beta sequences and from how often those sequences occurred across donors. An earlier analysis of roughly 600 of the donors used high-throughput TCR beta sequencing to judge whether each TCR beta V gene segment behaved as functional or pseudogenic. Donor age, sex, ethnicity and CMV serostatus were compiled alongside the repertoire data. In a later genetic analysis, genome-wide SNP genotypes for about 65% of the 666 donors were used, and that subset was treated as a discovery cohort. Every discovery cohort repertoire had been produced on one sequencing platform. Class I and class II HLA loci were covered by the typing at four-digit resolution. Typing coverage varied by locus: 629-630 donors for A, B, C, DRB1 and DQB1; approximately 560 for DQA1; 606 for DPA1; around 450 for DPB1. About 5 DR-DQ haplotypes were handled as single units for association and clustering, since linkage in the cohort was strong. On average, roughly 240,000 unique TCR beta nucleotide sequences were sequenced per donor among a few hundred genotyped donors of the cohort, with roughly 19% of those sequences being non-productive.

Receptors were amplified or captured by the immunoSEQ multiplex PCR assay. The multiplex PCR relied on a mix of 60 forward primers for TCR Vbeta segments and 13 reverse primers for TCR Jbeta segments. The CDR3 region of rearranged TCR beta genes was amplified from genomic DNA by a multiplex PCR assay. The amplified TCR beta libraries were sequenced on the Illumina HiSeq System as 87-base-pair reads. The study's own analysis went as follows. A later analysis counted about 80 million unique TCR beta chains across the 550 to 700 repertoires, and roughly 9.9 million of these chains were shared by at least two donors. Raw reads were error-corrected and collapsed into unique sequences with a nearest-neighbor algorithm that merged closely related sequences to remove PCR and sequencing errors. To assign V, D and J gene segments, CDR3 sequences were aligned to IMGT reference sequences. For a sequence to be retained, a match of at least six nucleotides was required to both a V gene segment and a J gene segment. Rearrangements were called productive when the CDR3 lacked stop codons and stayed in frame with V and J; all others were non-productive. Following IMGT convention, CDR3 was defined as the stretch from the second conserved V-encoded cysteine up to the conserved J-encoded phenylalanine. The earlier analysis of about 610 of the donors excluded any sequence lacking an unambiguous match to a single V gene segment. An earlier analysis of a few hundred of the donors classified V segments as functional when productive rearrangements were above 56.7% and as segregating when the standard deviation between donors was above 5%. A statistical classification framework was developed to diagnose cytomegalovirus status using the catalog of TCR beta chain sequences. In a later analysis, V and J genes were assigned by comparing TCR nucleotide sequences against IMGT/GENE-DB human TR gene sequences. The TCRdist pipeline was used in a later analysis to assign CDR3 sequences and most-parsimonious VDJ recombination scenarios. In a later analysis, each TCR beta chain was defined by its CDR3 amino acid sequence together with its V-gene family, and reads without a unique V-gene family were excluded. As a way to deal with suspected cross-contamination and a sequencing artifact, a later analysis dropped nearly 600 nucleotide sequences that were highly shared and had low generation probability. In a later analysis, a clonal expansion index was calculated for each public chain from normalized within-repertoire ranks of inferred template counts. Generation probabilities in a later analysis came from a VDJ recombination model fitted to out-of-frame rearrangements, and those results were checked against IGoR. Hypergeometric tests were used in a later analysis to score TCR-TCR, TCR-HLA and TCR-CMV co-occurrence, with a repertoire-size bias correction applied to the TCR pairs. To estimate false discovery rates, a later analysis permuted the HLA or CMV assignments 20 times. In a later analysis, co-occurring TCRs were grouped using DBSCAN, with TCRdist sequence similarity added in when clustering inside HLA-allele-positive subsets. Repertoires with fewer than 30,000 or more than 120,000 public chains, plus five repertoires with anomalous nucleotide sharing, were excluded from co-occurrence clustering. In its TCRdb copy, this immuneACCESS table keeps in-frame sequences only and misses some clones. Where compared with another copy, unresolved V genes explain less than half of these, and the others have no known cause. V, J and clone size reflect that table, while D and trimming were determined from the DNA. The sample table holds 85,000 to 110,000 clones. Of the sample, approximately 3.5% falls within the top ten clones.

What the research found in general, with its limitations: An association between a missense DCLRE1C variant and V-gene and J-gene trimming of TCR beta chains was found in a later genetic analysis and replicated in an independent cohort. Assigning TCR associations to individual alleles was difficult when HLA alleles, especially DR and DQ, strongly co-occurred. Correlated functional status among segregating V segments might reflect linkage disequilibrium, but an unknown experimental factor could not be ruled out. For the cohort, immune exposure information was limited to CMV serostatus. The study gave a list of around 170 TCR beta chains associated with cytomegalovirus. According to a later analysis, parvovirus B19, influenza, CMV and Epstein-Barr virus appeared linked to several top co-occurrence clusters. According to a later analysis, most CMV-associated TCR beta chains appeared to be HLA-restricted, and the HLA associations seemed to be driven largely by CMV exposure. HLA typing was unavailable for some donors at each locus, so association tests used only the typed subset. Sequencing depth was assumed to be roughly uniform across donors in the presence/absence analyses, though that assumption may not hold. A later analysis associated some 17,000 TCR beta sequences with specific HLA alleles at a false discovery rate of 0.05. Most TCR sequences were seen in very few donors, while some public TCRs were found in many individuals. A few of the identified cytomegalovirus-associated TCR beta chains were confirmed in vitro to be specific for cytomegalovirus antigens. A group of highly shared sequence variants was considered likely to be a technical artifact of the sequencing pipeline. A further reported finding was that TCR beta sequences accurately predicted the HLA-A and HLA-B alleles for most subjects in the first cohort. In this cohort, only TCR beta chains were sequenced, and detectable features were limited by the absence of alpha or paired-chain data. The classifier was reported to diagnose cytomegalovirus status with high specificity and sensitivity in both the original cohort and the validation cohort. It was suggested by the authors that the approach could potentially be generalized to other disease states and immunological phenotypes. A later analysis found that TCR association rates varied across HLA loci, with DRB1 alleles showing the most associated TCRs and HLA-C alleles the fewest. According to a later genetic analysis, donors in an Asian-associated ancestry cluster had fewer N-insertions in productive TCRs than the approximately 690-donor mean. Because counts were too low, 15 to 20 rarely observed V segments, including chromosome 9 orphons, were excluded from the earlier analysis of several hundred of the donors. Compared with equally common non-associated chains, HLA-associated TCR beta chains in a later analysis were more clonally expanded and had lower generation probabilities. In an earlier analysis of under 600 of the donors, most TCR beta V segments were observed in productive rearrangements about 90% or about 30% of the time, broadly matching IMGT annotations.

The cohort comprised 670 or so healthy bone marrow donors. Cohort members were all nominally healthy when sampled, although unrecorded immune exposures were likely present. The donor tested CMV seronegative, placing the donor among the roughly 350 seronegative members of the cohort. Every donor gave a peripheral blood sample, and the peripheral blood mononuclear cells from that sample were used for TCR beta sequencing. Genomic DNA was extracted from the blood cell samples with the Qiagen DNeasy Blood Extraction Kit. The receptor was derived from a man between 40 and 49 years old in good health and CMV-seronegative. The specimen was PBMCs.

The nucleotide sequence reads TGTGCCAGCAGTGAGCAGGTGGCTGAAGCTTTCTTT. Translated, it reads CASSEQVAEAFF. The chain was built from TRBV2 and TRBJ1-1; no D segment can be confidently identified. Including cysteine and phenylalanine, the CDR3 has 12 amino acids. Only the CDR3 DNA is retained, 36 bases long and in frame from the first base. V drops 3 bases and J drops 6 bases, leaving 8 bases in between. From a lookup of the germline V gene, CDR1 and CDR2 are SNHLY and FYNNEI.